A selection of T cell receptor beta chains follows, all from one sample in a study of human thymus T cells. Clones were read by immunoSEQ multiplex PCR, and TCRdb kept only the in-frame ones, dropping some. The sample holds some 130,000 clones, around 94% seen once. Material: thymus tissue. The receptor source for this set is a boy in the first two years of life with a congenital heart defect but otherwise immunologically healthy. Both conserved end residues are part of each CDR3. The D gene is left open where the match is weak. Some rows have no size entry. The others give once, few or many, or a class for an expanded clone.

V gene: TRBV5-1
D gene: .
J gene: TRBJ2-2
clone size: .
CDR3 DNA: TGCGCCAGCAAACCGGGACCAACGAACACCGGGGAGCTGTTTTTT
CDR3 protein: CASKPGPTNTGELFF

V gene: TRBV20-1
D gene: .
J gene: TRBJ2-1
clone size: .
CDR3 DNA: TGCAGTGCTAGACAGAACAATGAGCAGTTCTTC
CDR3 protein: CSARQNNEQFF

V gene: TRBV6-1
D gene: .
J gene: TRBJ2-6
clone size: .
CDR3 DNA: TGTGCCAGCACCTATGGAGCCTCTGGGGCCAACGTCCTGACTTTC
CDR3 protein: CASTYGASGANVLTF

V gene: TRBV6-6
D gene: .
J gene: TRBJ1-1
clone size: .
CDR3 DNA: TGTGCCAGCAGTAACCCGGGGGATAACACTGAAGCTTTCTTT
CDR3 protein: CASSNPGDNTEAFF

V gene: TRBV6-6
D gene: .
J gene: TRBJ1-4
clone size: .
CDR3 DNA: TGTGCCAGCAGCCACGGGGCAGCTAATGAAAAACTGTTTTTT
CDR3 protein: CASSHGAANEKLFF

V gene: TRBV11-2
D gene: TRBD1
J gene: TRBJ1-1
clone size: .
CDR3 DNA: TGTGCCAGCAGGTTAGACAGGGTCAAGAACACTGAAGCTTTCTTT
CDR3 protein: CASRLDRVKNTEAFF

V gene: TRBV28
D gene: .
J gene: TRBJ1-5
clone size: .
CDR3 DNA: TGTGCCAGCAGTTTCCCCCTACAAGGGACGAGCATAAACAATCAGCCCCAGCATTTT
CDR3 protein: CASSFPLQGTSINNQPQHF

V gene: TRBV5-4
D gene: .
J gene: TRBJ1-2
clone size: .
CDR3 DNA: TGTGCCAGCAGCACACCACCCTTCTATGGCTACACCTTC
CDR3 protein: CASSTPPFYGYTF

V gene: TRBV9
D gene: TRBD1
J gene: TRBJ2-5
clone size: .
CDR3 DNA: TGTGCCAGCAGCGTAGATGACAGGGTTAGTGAGACCCAGTACTTC
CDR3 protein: CASSVDDRVSETQYF

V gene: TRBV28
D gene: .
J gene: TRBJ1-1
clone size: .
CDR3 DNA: TGTGCCAGCAGTTTCCAGGAGGGTTCCACAGATCCGAACACTGAAGCTTTCTTT
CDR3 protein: CASSFQEGSTDPNTEAFF

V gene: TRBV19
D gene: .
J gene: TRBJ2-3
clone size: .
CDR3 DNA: TGTGCCAGTAGTATCCGGGAAGATTCAGATACGCAGTATTTT
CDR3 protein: CASSIREDSDTQYF

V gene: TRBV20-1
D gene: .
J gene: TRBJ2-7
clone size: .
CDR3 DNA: TGCAGTGCTAGTCGAGCCTACGCGCAGTACTTC
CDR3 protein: CSASRAYAQYF

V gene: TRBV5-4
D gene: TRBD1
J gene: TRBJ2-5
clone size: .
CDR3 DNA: TGTGCCAGCAGCCCCGGGACAGGGGGAAAGCAGACCCAGTACTTC
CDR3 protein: CASSPGTGGKQTQYF

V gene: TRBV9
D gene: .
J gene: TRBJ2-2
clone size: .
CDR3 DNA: TGTGCCAGCAGCGTAGCGGGGACCGGGGAGCTGTTTTTT
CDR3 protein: CASSVAGTGELFF

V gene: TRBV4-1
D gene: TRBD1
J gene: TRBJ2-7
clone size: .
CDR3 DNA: TGCGCCAGCAGCCAAGAGGGCCCCCGGACAGGGACCGAGCAGTACTTC
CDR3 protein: CASSQEGPRTGTEQYF

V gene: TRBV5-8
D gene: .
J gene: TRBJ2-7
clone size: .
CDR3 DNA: TGTGCCAGCAGCTTGGCCGCGGCAGGTCCTACCTACGAGCAGTACTTC
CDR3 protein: CASSLAAAGPTYEQYF

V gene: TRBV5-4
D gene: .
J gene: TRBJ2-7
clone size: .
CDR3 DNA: TGTGCCAGCAGCTTGGAGCGGGCAAGCTCCTACGAGCAGTACTTC
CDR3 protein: CASSLERASSYEQYF

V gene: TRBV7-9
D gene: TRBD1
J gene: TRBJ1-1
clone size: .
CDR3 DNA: TGTGCCAGCAGCTTAGCCCGACAGGGAGGGAACACTGAAGCTTTCTTT
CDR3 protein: CASSLARQGGNTEAFF

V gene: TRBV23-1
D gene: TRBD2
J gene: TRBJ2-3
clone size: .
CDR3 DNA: TGCGCCAGCAAAGGTAGCGGGGGGCCTTGCACAGATACGCAGTATTTT
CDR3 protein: CASKGSGGPCTDTQYF

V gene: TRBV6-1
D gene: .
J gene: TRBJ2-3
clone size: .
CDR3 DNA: TGTGCCAGCAGCCTTAGAACAGATACGCAGTATTTT
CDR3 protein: CASSLRTDTQYF

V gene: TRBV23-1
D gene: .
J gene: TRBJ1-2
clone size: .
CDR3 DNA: TGCGCCAGCTCTAAACGGGAGGCGTTCTATGGCTACACCTTC
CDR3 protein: CASSKREAFYGYTF

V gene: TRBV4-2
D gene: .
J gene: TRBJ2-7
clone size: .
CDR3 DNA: TGTGCCAGCAGCCAAAAGGGGGACACATTCTACGAGCAGTACTTC
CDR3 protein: CASSQKGDTFYEQYF

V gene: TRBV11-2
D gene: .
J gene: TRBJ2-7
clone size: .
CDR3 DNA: TGTGCCAGCAGCGTCAGGGTACGTGAGCAGTACTTC
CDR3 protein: CASSVRVREQYF

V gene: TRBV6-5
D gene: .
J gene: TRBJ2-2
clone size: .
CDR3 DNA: TGTGCCAGCAGTTACTCGCAGGAAACCGGGGAGCTGTTTTTT
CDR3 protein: CASSYSQETGELFF

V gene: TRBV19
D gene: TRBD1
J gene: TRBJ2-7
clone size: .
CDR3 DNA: TGTGCCAGTAGTACTCACAGGGGTCGGAGCGAGCAGTACTTC
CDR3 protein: CASSTHRGRSEQYF

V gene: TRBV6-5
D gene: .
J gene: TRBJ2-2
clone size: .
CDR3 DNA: TGTGCCAGCAGTTATGTGAACTACACCGGGGAGCTGTTTTTT
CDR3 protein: CASSYVNYTGELFF

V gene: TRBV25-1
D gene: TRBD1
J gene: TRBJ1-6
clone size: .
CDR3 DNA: TGTGCCAGCAGTGGGGACAGGGGATCCTATAATTCACCCCTCCACTTT
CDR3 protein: CASSGDRGSYNSPLHF

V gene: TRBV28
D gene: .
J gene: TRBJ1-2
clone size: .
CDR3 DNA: TGTGCCAGCAGTTTATGGGGGGGCGGCTACACCTTC
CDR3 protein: CASSLWGGGYTF

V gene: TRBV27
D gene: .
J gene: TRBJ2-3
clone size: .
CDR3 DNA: TGTGCCAGCAGTTTATGTAAGGGGGGAAATAAGACAGATACGCAGTATTTT
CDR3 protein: CASSLCKGGNKTDTQYF

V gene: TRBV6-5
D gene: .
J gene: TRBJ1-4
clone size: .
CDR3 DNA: TGTGCCAGCAGTTACAGGGAAACTAATGAAAAACTGTTTTTT
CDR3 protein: CASSYRETNEKLFF

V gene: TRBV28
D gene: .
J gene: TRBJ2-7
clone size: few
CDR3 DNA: TGTGCCAGCAGCGTCGGGCCTGGGAGCTACGAGCAGTACTTC
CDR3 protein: CASSVGPGSYEQYF

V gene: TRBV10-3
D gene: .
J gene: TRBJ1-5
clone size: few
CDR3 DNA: TGTGCCATCAGTGAGTCGATGACAGCCCAGCATTTT
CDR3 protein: CAISESMTAQHF

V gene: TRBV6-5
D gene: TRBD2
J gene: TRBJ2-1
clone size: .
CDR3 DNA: TGTGCCAGCAGACCGCTGGCGGGGGGCCGTGATGAGCAGTTCTTC
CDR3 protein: CASRPLAGGRDEQFF

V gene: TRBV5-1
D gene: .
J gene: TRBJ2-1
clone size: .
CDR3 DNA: TGCGCCAGCAGCTTCGATAGGGCACTTCACAATGAGCAGTTCTTC
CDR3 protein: CASSFDRALHNEQFF

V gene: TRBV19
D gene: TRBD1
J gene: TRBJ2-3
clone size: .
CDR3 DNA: TGTGCCAGTAGTATGTCCAGGGGGCAAGATACGCAGTATTTT
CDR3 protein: CASSMSRGQDTQYF

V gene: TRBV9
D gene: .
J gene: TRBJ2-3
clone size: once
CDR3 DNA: TGTGCCAGCAGCGTAGGTGCAATAACCACAGATACGCAGTATTTT
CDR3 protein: CASSVGAITTDTQYF

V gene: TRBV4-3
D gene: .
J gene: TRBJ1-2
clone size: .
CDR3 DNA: TGCGCCAGCAGCCAAGATTACGGAGGGAAAGCTCACTATGGCTACACCTTC
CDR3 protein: CASSQDYGGKAHYGYTF

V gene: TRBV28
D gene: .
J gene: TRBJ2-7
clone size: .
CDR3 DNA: TGTGCCAGCAGCGGTTTGTTTAGACCTGATCCCTACGAGCAGTACTTC
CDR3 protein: CASSGLFRPDPYEQYF

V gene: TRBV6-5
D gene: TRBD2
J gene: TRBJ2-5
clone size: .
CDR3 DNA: TGTGCCAGCAGACGCGGGGGGGTCGAGACCCAGTACTTC
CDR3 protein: CASRRGGVETQYF

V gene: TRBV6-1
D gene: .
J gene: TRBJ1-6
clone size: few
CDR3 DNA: TGTGCCAGCAGTGAGACCGGGCTGGCCTATAATTCACCCCTCCACTTT
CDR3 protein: CASSETGLAYNSPLHF

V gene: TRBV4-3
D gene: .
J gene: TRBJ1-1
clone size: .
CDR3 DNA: TGCGCCAGCAGCCAAGGGAGGTCCGGGGATTCGAAGGCTTTCTTT
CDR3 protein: CASSQGRSGDSKAFF

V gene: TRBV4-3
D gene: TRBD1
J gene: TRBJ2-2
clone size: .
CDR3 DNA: TGCGCCAGCAGCCAAGGAGGGCAGGGGGCGAACACCGGGGAGCTGTTTTTT
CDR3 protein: CASSQGGQGANTGELFF

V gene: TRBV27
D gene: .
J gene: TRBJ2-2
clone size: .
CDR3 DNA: TGTGCCAGCAGTTTATCCCTGCAGGTCGAAGGGACCGGGGAGCTGTTTTTT
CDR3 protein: CASSLSLQVEGTGELFF

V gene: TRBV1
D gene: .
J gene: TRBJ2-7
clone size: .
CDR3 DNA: TGCACCAGCAGGGGGGATCCGGGGTCCGCCTTCTCCTACGAGCAGTACTTC
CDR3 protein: CTSRGDPGSAFSYEQYF

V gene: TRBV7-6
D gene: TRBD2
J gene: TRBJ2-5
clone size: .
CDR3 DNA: TGTGCCAGCAGCTTAGGTCTAGCGGGGGTACCTAAGCAGACCCAGTACTTC
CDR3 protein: CASSLGLAGVPKQTQYF

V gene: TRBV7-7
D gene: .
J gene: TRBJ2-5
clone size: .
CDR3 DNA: TGTGCTAGCAGCTTAGGCGGGGAAGAGACCCAGTACTTC
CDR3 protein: CASSLGGEETQYF

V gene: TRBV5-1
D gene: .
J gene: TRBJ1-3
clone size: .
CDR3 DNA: TGCGCCAGCAGCGTTACAGGGATCTCTGGAAACACCATATATTTT
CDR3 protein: CASSVTGISGNTIYF

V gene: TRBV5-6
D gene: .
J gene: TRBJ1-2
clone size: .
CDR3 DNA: TGTGCCAGCAGCTTAGGCCGGGGTCTCGATGGCTACACCTTC
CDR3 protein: CASSLGRGLDGYTF

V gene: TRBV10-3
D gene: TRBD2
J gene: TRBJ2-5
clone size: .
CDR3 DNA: TGTGCCATCAGTGCCGTAGGACTAGCGGGGCCCACCCAAAGGTCCCAGTACTTC
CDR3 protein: CAISAVGLAGPTQRSQYF